This entry describes one TCR beta chain. The CDR3 totals 13 residues. CDR1 MNHEY and CDR2 SVGAGI come from the germline V gene. V lost 6 bases to trimming and J lost 4 bases, with 10 bases between them. This sample stems from a study of blood T cell repertoires in COVID-19. Study context: COVID-19 samples from acute and convalescent phases originated in the United States, Italy and Spain. Sample material is recorded as cDNA or gDNA derived from T cells, B-cell-depleted T cells, or PBMCs.

Original data processing: Reference gene primer amplification gave estimated nucleated cell counts. Using immunoSEQ multiplex PCR, the repertoire was profiled, and TCRdb retains in-frame clones only, with some absent. V, J and clone size were drawn from that table, and D and trimming were deduced from the DNA. This repertoire shows 80,000 or so clones, around 81% found once; its top ten account for about 10%. The sequenced sample consisted of peripheral blood. This chain connects TRBV6-5 to TRBJ1-5, with D possibly being TRBD1 (5 bases). The TCR comes from a human donor in a cohort sampled during active COVID-19. In DNA, the CDR3 is TGTGCCAGCAGCCCCGACAGTAATCAGCCCCAGCATTTT. Translation: CASSPDSNQPQHF.